This T cell receptor (beta chain) is from a study of long-term antiretroviral therapy in people with HIV. As for the study in general: Earliest sampling preceded the 2015 immediate-ART recommendation by about a decade.

Study-level points and caveats: For ART adherence, viral resistance and therapy changes, no data were available.

The germline V gene encodes CDR1 SGHRS and CDR2 YFSETQ. V gave up 0 bases and J gave up 2 bases; unmatched junction bases: 3. The CDR3 consists of 16 residues. On this clone: The antigen is undetermined.

The authors ran the immunoSEQ assay, v3.0, at survey level. Repertoires were generated with immunoSEQ multiplex PCR, while TCRdb's copy carries only in-frame clones and drops some. Of approximately 35,000 clones listed, around 78% are singletons. The chain couples TRBV5-1 to TRBJ1-5; 9 nucleotides line up with TRBD1. This clonotype was sampled from a woman aged 45-65 years with HIV. Sequencing was performed on unsorted PBMCs, taken 3.1 years after starting antiretroviral therapy. This chain's CDR3 is CASSLGDRDGNQPQHF. Here the CDR3 DNA reads TGCGCCAGCAGCTTGGGGGACAGGGACGGCAATCAGCCCCAGCATTTT. The full variable domain, its missing parts supplied by reference TRBV5-1 and TRBJ1-5, is KAGVTQTPRYLIKTRGQQVTLSCSPISGHRSVSWYQQTPGQGLQFLFEYFSETQRNKGNFPGRFSGRQFSNSRSEMNVSTLELGDSALYLCASSLGDRDGNQPQHFGDGTRLSIL.